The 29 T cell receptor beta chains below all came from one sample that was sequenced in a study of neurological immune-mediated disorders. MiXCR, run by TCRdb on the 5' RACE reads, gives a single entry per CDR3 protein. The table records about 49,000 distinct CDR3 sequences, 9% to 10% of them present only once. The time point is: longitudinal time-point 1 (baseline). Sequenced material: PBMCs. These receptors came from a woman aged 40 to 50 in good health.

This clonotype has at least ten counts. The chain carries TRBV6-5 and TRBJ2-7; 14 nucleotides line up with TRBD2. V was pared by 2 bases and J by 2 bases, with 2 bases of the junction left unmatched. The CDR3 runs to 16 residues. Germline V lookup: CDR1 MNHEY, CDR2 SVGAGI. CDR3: CASSYGTSGGTYEQYF. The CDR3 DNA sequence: TGTGCCAGCAGTTACGGGACTAGCGGGGGCACCTACGAGCAGTACTTC.

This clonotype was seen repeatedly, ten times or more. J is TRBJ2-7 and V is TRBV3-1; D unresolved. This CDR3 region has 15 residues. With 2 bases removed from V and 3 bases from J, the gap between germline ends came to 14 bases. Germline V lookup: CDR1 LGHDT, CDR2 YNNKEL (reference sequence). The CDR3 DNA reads TGTGCCAGCAGCCAAAAACCAGGATCACGCTACGAGCAGTACTTC. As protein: CASSQKPGSRYEQYF.

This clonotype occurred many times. The CDR3: CASSLVIPGSSYEQYF. DNA of the CDR3: TGCGCCAGCAGCTTGGTCATTCCGGGTTCGTCCTACGAGCAGTACTTC. This chain connects TRBV5-1 to TRBJ2-7; D is undetermined. V was shortened by 0 bases and J by 1 base, with 14 bases between the two germline ends. Germline-derived CDR1 and CDR2 are SGHRS and YFSETQ. The CDR3 contains 16 residues.

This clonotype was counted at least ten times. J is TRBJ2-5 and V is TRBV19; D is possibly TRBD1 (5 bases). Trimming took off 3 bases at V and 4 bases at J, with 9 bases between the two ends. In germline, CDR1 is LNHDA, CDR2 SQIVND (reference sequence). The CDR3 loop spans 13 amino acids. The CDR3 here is CASSMQGRETQYF. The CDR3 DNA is TGTGCCAGTAGTATGCAGGGAAGAGAGACCCAGTACTTC.

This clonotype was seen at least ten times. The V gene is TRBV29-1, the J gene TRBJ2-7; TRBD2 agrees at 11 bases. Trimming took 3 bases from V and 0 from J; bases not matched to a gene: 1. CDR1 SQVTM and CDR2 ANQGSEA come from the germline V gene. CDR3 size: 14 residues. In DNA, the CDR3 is TGCAGCGTTGAGACTAGCGGGACCTCCTACGAGCAGTACTTC. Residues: CSVETSGTSYEQYF.

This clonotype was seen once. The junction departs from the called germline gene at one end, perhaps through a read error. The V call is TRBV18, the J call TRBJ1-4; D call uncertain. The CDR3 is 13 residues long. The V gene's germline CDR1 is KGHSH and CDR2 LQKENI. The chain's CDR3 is CTSSPGHFEKMFF. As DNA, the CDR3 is TGTACCAGCTCACCTGGGCACTTTGAAAAAATGTTTTTT. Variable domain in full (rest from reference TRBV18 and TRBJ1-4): NAGVMQNPRHLVRRRGQEARLRCSPMKGHSHVYWYRQLPEEGLKFMVYLQKENIIDESGMPKERFSAEFPKEGPSILRIQQVVRGDSAAYFCTSSPGHFEKMFFGSGTQLSVL.

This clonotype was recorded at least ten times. The CDR3 nucleotides read TGTGCCAGCAGCTTAGCTAGCGGGGCCTCCTACGAGCAGTACTTC. Protein product: CASSLASGASYEQYF. The V call is TRBV7-9, the J call TRBJ2-7; 8 bases map to TRBD2. With 0 bases clipped from V and 0 bases from J, the junction kept 1 base outside the gene matches. Germline CDR1 is SEHNR and CDR2 is FQNEAQ (reference sequence). The CDR3 runs 15 residues.

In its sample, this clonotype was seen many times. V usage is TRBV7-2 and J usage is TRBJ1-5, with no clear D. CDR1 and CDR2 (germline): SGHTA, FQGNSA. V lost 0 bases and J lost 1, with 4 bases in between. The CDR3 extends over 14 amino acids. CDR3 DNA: TGTGCCAGCAGCTTAGCTCTGAGCAATCAGCCCCAGCATTTT. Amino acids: CASSLALSNQPQHF.

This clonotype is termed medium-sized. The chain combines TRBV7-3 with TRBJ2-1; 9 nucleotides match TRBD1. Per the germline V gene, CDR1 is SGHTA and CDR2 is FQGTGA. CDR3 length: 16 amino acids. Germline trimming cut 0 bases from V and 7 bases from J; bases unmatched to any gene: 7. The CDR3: CASSLTPGQGLNEQFF. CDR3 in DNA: TGTGCCAGCAGCTTAACGCCGGGACAGGGTCTAAATGAGCAGTTCTTC.

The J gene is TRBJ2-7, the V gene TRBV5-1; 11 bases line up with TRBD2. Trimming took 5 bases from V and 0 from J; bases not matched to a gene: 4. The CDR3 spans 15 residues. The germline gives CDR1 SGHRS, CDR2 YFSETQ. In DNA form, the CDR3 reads TGCGCCAGCAGGACTAGCGGGGAGAACTCCTACGAGCAGTACTTC. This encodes CASRTSGENSYEQYF.

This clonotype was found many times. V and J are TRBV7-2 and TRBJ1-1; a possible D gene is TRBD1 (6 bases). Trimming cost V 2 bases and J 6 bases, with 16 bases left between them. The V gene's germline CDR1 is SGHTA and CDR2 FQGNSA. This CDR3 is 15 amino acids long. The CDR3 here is CASSLWGREGAEAFF. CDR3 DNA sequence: TGTGCCAGCAGCTTATGGGGCAGGGAGGGGGCTGAAGCTTTCTTT.

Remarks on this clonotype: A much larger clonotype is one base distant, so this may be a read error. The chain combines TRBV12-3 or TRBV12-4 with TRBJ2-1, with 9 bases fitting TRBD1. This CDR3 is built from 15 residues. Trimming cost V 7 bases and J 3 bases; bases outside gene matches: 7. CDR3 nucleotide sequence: TGTGCCAGCAACTCTACAGGGGGCGTCTACAATGAGCAGTTCTTC. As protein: CASNSTGGVYNEQFF.

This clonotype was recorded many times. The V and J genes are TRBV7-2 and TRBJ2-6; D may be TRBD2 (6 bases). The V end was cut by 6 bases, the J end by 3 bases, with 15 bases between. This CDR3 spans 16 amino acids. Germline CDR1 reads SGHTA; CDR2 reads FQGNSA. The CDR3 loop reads CASRRGPGDGANVLTF. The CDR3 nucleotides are TGTGCCAGCAGGCGGGGCCCGGGGGATGGGGCCAACGTCCTGACTTTC.

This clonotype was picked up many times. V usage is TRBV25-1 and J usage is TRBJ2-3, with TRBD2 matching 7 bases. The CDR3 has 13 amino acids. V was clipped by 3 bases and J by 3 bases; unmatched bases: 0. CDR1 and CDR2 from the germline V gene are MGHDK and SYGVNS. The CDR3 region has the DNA TGTGCCAGCAGTGACGGGGGGACAGATACGCAGTATTTT. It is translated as CASSDGGTDTQYF.

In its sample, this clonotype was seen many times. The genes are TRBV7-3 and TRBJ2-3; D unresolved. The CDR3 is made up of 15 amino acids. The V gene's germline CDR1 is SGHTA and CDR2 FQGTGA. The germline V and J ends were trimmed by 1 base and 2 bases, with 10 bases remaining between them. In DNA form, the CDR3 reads TGTGCCAGCAGCTTAATAGGGTCTGCCACAGATACGCAGTATTTT. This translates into CASSLIGSATDTQYF.

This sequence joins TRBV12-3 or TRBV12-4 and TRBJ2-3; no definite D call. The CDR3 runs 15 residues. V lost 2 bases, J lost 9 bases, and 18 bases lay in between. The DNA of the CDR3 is TGTGCCAGCAGTTTATTACGGACCCCGCCTGGGACGCAGTATTTT. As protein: CASSLLRTPPGTQYF.

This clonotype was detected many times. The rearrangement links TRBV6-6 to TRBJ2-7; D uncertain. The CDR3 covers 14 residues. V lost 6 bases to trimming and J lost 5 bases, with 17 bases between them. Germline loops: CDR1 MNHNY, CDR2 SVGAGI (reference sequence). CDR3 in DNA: TGTGCCAGCAGGTTCACCTTCGCTCTCGACGAGCAGTACTTC. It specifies CASRFTFALDEQYF.

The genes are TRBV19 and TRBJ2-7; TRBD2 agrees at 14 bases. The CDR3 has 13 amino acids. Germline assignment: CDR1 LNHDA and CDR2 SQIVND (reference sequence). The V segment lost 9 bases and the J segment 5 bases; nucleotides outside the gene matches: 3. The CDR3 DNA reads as TGTGCCAGCGGGACTAGCGGGAGCCACGAGCAGTACTTC. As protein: CASGTSGSHEQYF.

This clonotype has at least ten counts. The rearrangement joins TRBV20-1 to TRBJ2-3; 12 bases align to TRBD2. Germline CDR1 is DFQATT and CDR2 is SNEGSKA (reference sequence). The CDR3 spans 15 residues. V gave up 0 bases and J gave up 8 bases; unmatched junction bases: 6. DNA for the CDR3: TGCAGTGCTAGAGATTCCATGGGACTAGCGGGTACGCAGTATTTT. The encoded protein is CSARDSMGLAGTQYF.

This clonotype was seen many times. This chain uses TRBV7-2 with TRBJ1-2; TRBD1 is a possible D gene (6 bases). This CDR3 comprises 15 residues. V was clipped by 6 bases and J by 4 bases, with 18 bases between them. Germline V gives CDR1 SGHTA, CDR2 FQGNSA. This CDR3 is CASRLMVGGAYGYTF. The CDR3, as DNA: TGTGCCAGCAGGTTGATGGTGGGGGGCGCCTATGGCTACACCTTC.

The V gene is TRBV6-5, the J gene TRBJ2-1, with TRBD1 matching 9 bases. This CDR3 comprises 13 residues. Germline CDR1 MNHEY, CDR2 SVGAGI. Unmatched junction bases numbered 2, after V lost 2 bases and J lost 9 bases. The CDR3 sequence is CASSYGTGFEQFF. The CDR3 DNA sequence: TGTGCCAGCAGTTACGGGACAGGGTTTGAGCAGTTCTTC.

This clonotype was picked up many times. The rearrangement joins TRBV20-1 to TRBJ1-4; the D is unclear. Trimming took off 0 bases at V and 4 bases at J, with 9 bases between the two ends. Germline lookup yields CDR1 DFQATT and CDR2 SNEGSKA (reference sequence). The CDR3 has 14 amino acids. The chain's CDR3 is CSARDGTFNEKLFF. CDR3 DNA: TGCAGTGCTAGAGATGGAACTTTTAATGAAAAACTGTTTTTT.

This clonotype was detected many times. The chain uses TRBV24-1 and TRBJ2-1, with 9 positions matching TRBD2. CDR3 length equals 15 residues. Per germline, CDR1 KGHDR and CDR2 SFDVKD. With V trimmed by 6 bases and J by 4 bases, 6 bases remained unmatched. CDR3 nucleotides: TGTGCCACCAGTTCCACTAGCGGGCGTTACAATGAGCAGTTCTTC. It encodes CATSSTSGRYNEQFF.

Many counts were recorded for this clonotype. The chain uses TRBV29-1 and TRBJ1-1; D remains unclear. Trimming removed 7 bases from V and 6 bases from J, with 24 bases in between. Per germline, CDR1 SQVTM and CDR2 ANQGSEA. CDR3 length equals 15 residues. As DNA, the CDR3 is TGCAGCGCCTCCCCGGGCCAACTAAATTGGCCTGAAGCTTTCTTT. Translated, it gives CSASPGQLNWPEAFF.

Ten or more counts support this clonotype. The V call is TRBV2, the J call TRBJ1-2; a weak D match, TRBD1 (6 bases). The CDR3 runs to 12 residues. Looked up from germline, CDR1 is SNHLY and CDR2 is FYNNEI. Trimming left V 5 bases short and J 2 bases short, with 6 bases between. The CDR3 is CASSQGNYGYTF. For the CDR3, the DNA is TGTGCCAGCAGTCAGGGGAACTATGGCTACACCTTC.

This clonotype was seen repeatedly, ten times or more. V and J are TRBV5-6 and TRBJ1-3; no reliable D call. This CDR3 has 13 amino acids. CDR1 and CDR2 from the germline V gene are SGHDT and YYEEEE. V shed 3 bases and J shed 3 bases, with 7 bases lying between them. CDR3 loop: CASSSGFGNTIYF. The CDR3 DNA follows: TGTGCCAGCAGCTCAGGATTTGGAAACACCATATATTTT.

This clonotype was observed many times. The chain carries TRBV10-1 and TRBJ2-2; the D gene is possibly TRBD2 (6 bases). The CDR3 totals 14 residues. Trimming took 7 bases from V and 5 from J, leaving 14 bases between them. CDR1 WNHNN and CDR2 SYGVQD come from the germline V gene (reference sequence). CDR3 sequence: CASKASADTGELFF. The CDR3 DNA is TGCGCCAGCAAGGCTAGCGCGGATACCGGGGAGCTGTTTTTT.

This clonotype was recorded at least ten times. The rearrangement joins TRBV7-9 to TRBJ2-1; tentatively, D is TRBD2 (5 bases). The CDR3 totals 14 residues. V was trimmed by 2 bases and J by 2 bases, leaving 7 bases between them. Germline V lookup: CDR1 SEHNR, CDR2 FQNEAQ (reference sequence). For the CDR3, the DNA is TGTGCCAGCAGCTTAAAACTAGCCTACAATGAGCAGTTCTTC. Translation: CASSLKLAYNEQFF.

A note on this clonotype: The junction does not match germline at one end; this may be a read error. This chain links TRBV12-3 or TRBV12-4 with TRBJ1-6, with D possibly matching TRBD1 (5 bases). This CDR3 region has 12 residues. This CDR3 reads CASSPGYSPIHF. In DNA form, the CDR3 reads TGTGCCAGCAGTCCAGGGTATTCACCCATCCACTTT.